This passage covers 17 T cell receptor beta chains from one sample sequenced in a study of CD8+CD57+ T cells in acquired aplastic anemia. It was genomic DNA that served as the template for profiling TCR beta VDJ and CDR3. One entry per CDR3 protein, called by TCRdb with MiXCR from the reads. The sample records about 200,000 distinct CDR3 sequences, 65% being singletons. The patients chosen for sequencing had shown expansion of CD8+CD57+ cells (detected by flow cytometry). What was sequenced was sorted CD4+, CD8+, or CD8+CD57+ T cells (not recorded which) from PBMCs. The receptors were sampled from a human donor with aplastic anemia.

This clonotype has more than one count but fewer than ten. This chain uses TRBV7-9 with TRBJ2-7; TRBD2 matches 8 bases. V lost 5 bases to trimming and J lost 7 bases; unmatched junction nucleotides: 4. The CDR3 is 12 residues long. Germline V gene data show CDR1 as SEHNR and CDR2 as FQNEAQ (reference sequence). The CDR3 sequence: CASSLLAVEQYF. The CDR3 DNA reads TGTGCCAGCAGCCTACTAGCGGTTGAGCAGTACTTC.

The rearrangement links TRBV5-1 to TRBJ2-7; tentative D call: TRBD1 (5 bases). The CDR3 is 13 residues long. Germline-derived CDR1 and CDR2 are SGHRS and YFSETQ. V lost 4 bases and J lost 3, with 11 bases in between. CDR3 residues: CASSQNDSYEQYF. CDR3 DNA: TGCGCCAGCAGCCAGAACGACAGCTACGAGCAGTACTTC.

The CDR3 coding sequence is TGCAGTGCTAGACCGGGACAGCTATTCGGGGAGACCCAGTACTTC. Protein: CSARPGQLFGETQYF. The gene calls are TRBV20-1 and TRBJ2-5, with 7 bases aligning to TRBD1. The germline V gene encodes CDR1 DFQATT and CDR2 SNEGSKA (reference sequence). The CDR3 extends over 15 amino acids. Unmatched junction bases numbered 11, after V lost 2 bases and J lost 5 bases.

This chain links TRBV19 with TRBJ1-2; D uncertain. The CDR3 sequence is 15 residues long. CDR1 is LNHDA and CDR2 is SQIVND in the germline V gene (reference sequence). Trimming removed 2 bases from V and 2 bases from J, with 12 bases in between. CDR3 residues: CASSISKDLNYGYTF. CDR3 nucleotide sequence: TGTGCCAGTAGTATATCTAAGGACTTAAACTATGGCTACACCTTC.

The V call is TRBV2, the J call TRBJ1-6, with D possibly being TRBD1 (5 bases). This CDR3 has 15 amino acids. The V end was cut by 8 bases, the J end by 5 bases, with 16 bases between. The V gene's germline CDR1 is SNHLY and CDR2 FYNNEI. CDR3 sequence: CASGGGFADNSPLHF. In DNA form, the CDR3 reads TGTGCCAGCGGGGGTGGGTTTGCAGATAATTCACCCCTCCACTTT.

This clonotype was detected many times. V gene TRBV12-3 or TRBV12-4 combines with J gene TRBJ2-7; TRBD2 aligns across 9 bases. There are 15 residues in the CDR3. Losses at the gene ends were 6 bases for V and 2 bases for J; bases not matched to a gene: 8. CDR3 sequence reads: CASRTSSGATYEQYF. As DNA, the CDR3 is TGTGCCAGCAGAACCTCTAGCGGGGCCACCTACGAGCAGTACTTC.

This clonotype was seen only a few times. The chain joins TRBV15 to TRBJ1-1; TRBD1 is a possible D gene (6 bases). The ends were cut back, 6 bases at V and 4 bases at J, with 15 bases in the middle. This CDR3 has 14 amino acids. Germline loops: CDR1 LNHNV, CDR2 YYDKDF (reference sequence). The CDR3 nucleotides read TGTGCCACCAGAGGGGGGGCAGGGAGCACTGAAGCTTTCTTT. Its protein product is CATRGGAGSTEAFF.

V and J are TRBV7-6 and TRBJ2-7, with 10 bases identical to TRBD1. This CDR3 comprises 15 residues. Losses at the gene ends were 5 bases for V and 7 bases for J; bases not matched to a gene: 11. The germline V gene encodes CDR1 SGHVS and CDR2 FNYEAQ. Here the CDR3 reads CASSPSTGGRGEQYF. The CDR3 DNA reads TGTGCCAGCAGCCCCTCGACAGGGGGCCGCGGTGAGCAGTACTTC.

V is TRBV29-1 and J is TRBJ1-4, with D possibly matching TRBD1 (5 bases). V shed 6 bases and J shed 7 bases, with 15 bases lying between them. CDR3 size: 13 residues. Germline V gene lookup returns CDR1 SQVTM and CDR2 ANQGSEA. The CDR3 is CSVGPQSGEKLFF. CDR3 sequence (DNA): TGCAGCGTGGGACCCCAGTCTGGTGAAAAACTGTTTTTT.

The genes are TRBV24-1 and TRBJ2-3; TRBD2 matches at 7 bases. CDR3 length: 15 amino acids. With V trimmed by 9 bases and J by 0 bases, 8 bases remained unmatched. CDR1 is KGHDR and CDR2 is SFDVKD in the germline V gene. The CDR3 is CATSRSSGSTDTQYF. The CDR3 DNA sequence: TGTGCCACCTCGCGCAGTAGCGGGAGCACAGATACGCAGTATTTT.

The chain uses TRBV10-3 and TRBJ1-5; D call uncertain. V gave up 0 bases and J gave up 4 bases, with 4 bases separating them. The length of the CDR3 is 13 residues. From germline, CDR1 is ENHRY and CDR2 SYGVKD. DNA for the CDR3: TGTGCCATCAGTGAGTCGACAAATCAGCCCCAGCATTTT. Protein: CAISESTNQPQHF.

This clonotype was counted between two and nine times. The genes are TRBV24-1 and TRBJ1-5, with 7 bases fitting TRBD1. With V trimmed by 10 bases and J by 5 bases, 4 bases remained unmatched. Germline V gene sequence: CDR1 KGHDR, CDR2 SFDVKD. The CDR3 spans 12 residues. CDR3 amino acids: CATSTGDQPQHF. The CDR3 nucleotides are TGTGCCACGAGTACAGGGGATCAGCCCCAGCATTTT.

This chain links TRBV10-3 with TRBJ1-1, with D unresolved. CDR3 length: 15 residues. Germline-derived CDR1 and CDR2 are ENHRY and SYGVKD. V lost 6 bases and J 1 base, leaving 15 bases between the germline ends. The CDR3 spells CAIRPSPWWNTEAFF. The CDR3 DNA is TGTGCCATCAGACCTAGCCCCTGGTGGAACACTGAAGCTTTCTTT.

Turning to this clonotype: One end of the junction is discordant with germline, which a read error may explain. This CDR3 is CATSARGSYEQYF. CDR3 in DNA: TGTGCCACCAGTGCGAGGGGCTCCTACGAGCAGTACTTC. The chain links TRBV2 to TRBJ2-7; tentatively, D is TRBD1 or TRBD2 (5 bases each). Germline V lookup: CDR1 SNHLY, CDR2 FYNNEI. The CDR3 runs 13 residues.

This clonotype was seen just once. Since no conserved phenylalanine or tryptophan closes the CDR3, a read error is the likely cause. This chain links TRBV7-8 with TRBJ2-5, with D unclear. The germline gives CDR1 SGHVS, CDR2 FQNEAQ. V gave up 3 bases and J gave up 2 bases, with 4 bases separating them. This CDR3 spans 12 amino acids. The CDR3 reads CASSLGQETQYS. The DNA for the CDR3 is TGTGCCAGCAGCTTGGGGCAAGAGACCCAGTACTCC.

This clonotype was detected only once. This sequence joins TRBV20-1 and TRBJ2-3; tentatively, D is TRBD2 (5 bases). Germline lookup yields CDR1 DFQATT and CDR2 SNEGSKA (reference sequence). Between the trimmed V and J ends, which lost 5 bases and 2 bases, there was a span of 8 bases. The CDR3 is 12 residues long. The CDR3 protein is CSAWTLTDTQYF. The CDR3 DNA sequence: TGCAGTGCTTGGACTCTCACAGATACGCAGTATTTT.

CDR3 sequence (DNA): TGCAGTGCCACAAGCGGGAGGTTGGTCTGGGAGCAGTTCTTC. Its protein is CSATSGRLVWEQFF. This chain joins TRBV20-1 and TRBJ2-1, with TRBD2 identical over 9 bases. V trimming: 6 bases; J trimming: 10 bases; junction bases outside the gene matches: 13. CDR1 and CDR2 from the germline V gene are DFQATT and SNEGSKA (reference sequence). This CDR3 is built from 14 residues.